Below, 32 T cell receptor beta chains from the same sample are listed, as sequenced in a study of OX40 agonist ivuxolimab in advanced cancers. Profiling relied on immunoSEQ multiplex PCR, and the TCRdb table lists in-frame clones only, not all of them. The top ten clones hold 5% to 6.5% of a sample with 65,000 to 90,000 clones, 70% to 90% of them seen once. The material was CD4+ or CD8+ T cells sorted from blood, obtained in a trial of the OX40 agonist ivuxolimab. All receptors derive from an adult with an advanced solid tumor such as melanoma, head and neck, liver or kidney cancer.

This clone was counted a few times. The chain employs TRBV6-5 and TRBJ1-1; TRBD1 matches 9 bases. Germline V gene lookup returns CDR1 MNHEY and CDR2 SVGAGI. Unmatched junction bases numbered 8, after V lost 7 bases and J lost 5 bases. CDR3 size: 14 residues. CDR3 coding DNA: TGTGCCAGCAAGGTACAGGGGGCGGAAACTGAAGCTTTCTTT. It is translated as CASKVQGAETEAFF.

This chain links TRBV19 with TRBJ2-1; D not certain. Germline-derived CDR1 and CDR2 are LNHDA and SQIVND (reference sequence). The CDR3 is 13 residues long. V lost 1 base and J 7 bases, leaving 8 bases between the germline ends. The CDR3 DNA is TGTGCCAGTAGTATAGGGCCGTCAAATGAGCAGTTCTTC. Protein: CASSIGPSNEQFF.

The chain joins TRBV18 to TRBJ2-3, with D possibly being TRBD1 (6 bases). Germline V gene data show CDR1 as KGHSH and CDR2 as LQKENI. Between the trimmed V and J ends, which lost 1 base and 5 bases, there was a span of 13 bases. This CDR3 has 15 residues. In DNA form, the CDR3 reads TGTGCCAGCTCACCACAGGGCAGGGGCAAAGATACGCAGTATTTT. Translated, it gives CASSPQGRGKDTQYF. The whole variable domain, remainder taken from reference TRBV18 and TRBJ2-3, is NAGVMQNPRHLVRRRGQEARLRCSPMKGHSHVYWYRQLPEEGLKFMVYLQKENIIDESGMPKERFSAEFPKEGPSILRIQQVVRGDSAAYFCASSPQGRGKDTQYFGPGTRLTVL.

This sequence joins TRBV2 and TRBJ1-2; perhaps TRBD1 as D (5 bases). The germline V and J ends were trimmed by 3 bases and 5 bases, with 10 bases remaining between them. The CDR3 extends over 13 amino acids. Looked up from germline, CDR1 is SNHLY and CDR2 is FYNNEI. The DNA of the CDR3 is TGTGCCAGCAGTGAGACAGCGGATTATGGCTACACCTTC. It yields the protein CASSETADYGYTF.

CDR3: CASSEGTGAGYGYTF. The CDR3 DNA is TGTGCCAGCAGTGAAGGGACAGGGGCCGGCTATGGCTACACCTTC. The chain is built from TRBV2 and TRBJ1-2; 9 bases are a match to TRBD1. V lost 1 base and J lost 4; bases outside the gene matches: 4. From germline, CDR1 is SNHLY and CDR2 FYNNEI. The CDR3 runs to 15 residues.

J is TRBJ2-1 and V is TRBV21-1; no check of the table's D call, TRBD1, against the DNA was made. TRBV21-1 is designated a pseudogene. The CDR3 runs to 16 residues. The CDR3 spells CASSKGCTGFANEQFF. CDR3 DNA: TGTGCCAGCAGCAAAGGCTGTACAGGGTTCGCGAATGAGCAGTTCTTC.

This sequence joins TRBV6-1 and TRBJ1-4; 11 nucleotides match TRBD1. After removal of 7 bases from V and 7 bases from J, the junction contained 2 bases not matched to a gene. Germline-derived CDR1 and CDR2 are MNHNS and SASEGT. This CDR3 spans 13 amino acids. The DNA of the CDR3 is TGTGCCAGCAACGGACAGGGGGCTGAAAAACTGTTTTTT. This translates into CASNGQGAEKLFF.

CDR3 coding DNA: TGCGCCAGCAGCTTGGATCCGGGACAGGGGGGGTACGAGCAGTACTTC. This gives the protein CASSLDPGQGGYEQYF. The chain carries TRBV5-1 and TRBJ2-7; 11 nucleotides line up with TRBD1. In germline, CDR1 is SGHRS, CDR2 YFSETQ. The V gene end was trimmed by 0 bases and the J gene end by 4 bases; junction bases not matched to a gene: 6. The CDR3 totals 16 residues.

CDR3 region: CASSLGGTYGYTF. The CDR3 DNA is TGTGCCAGCAGCTTGGGCGGGACCTATGGCTACACCTTC. V is TRBV5-5 and J is TRBJ1-2, with a possible D match to TRBD1 (5 bases). Trimming left V 0 bases short and J 4 bases short, with 7 bases between. Germline V gene sequence: CDR1 SGHKS, CDR2 YYEKEE (reference sequence). This CDR3 has 13 amino acids.

This clone was seen more than once but under ten times. The J gene is TRBJ2-4, the V gene TRBV5-6; TRBD1 is a possible D gene (6 bases). Germline-derived CDR1 and CDR2 are SGHDT and YYEEEE. The CDR3 is 15 amino acids. Trimming stripped 5 bases from V and 0 bases from J, with 12 bases between. The CDR3, as DNA: TGTGCCAGCAGTTCCCGGACAGTAGCCAAAAACATTCAGTACTTC. Translation: CASSSRTVAKNIQYF. Full variable domain (remainder filled in from reference TRBV5-6 and TRBJ2-4): DAGVTQSPTHLIKTRGQQVTLRCSPKSGHDTVSWYQQALGQGPQFIFQYYEEEERQRGNFPDRFSGHQFPNYSSELNVNALLLGDSALYLCASSSRTVAKNIQYFGAGTRLSVL.

The chain links TRBV6-5 to TRBJ1-3; maybe TRBD1 (6 bases). The germline V gene encodes CDR1 MNHEY and CDR2 SVGAGI. Trimming removed 2 bases from V and 0 bases from J, with 11 bases in between. This CDR3 comprises 16 residues. CDR3 DNA: TGTGCCAGCAGTTACGGGGACATTTCCTCTGGAAACACCATATATTTT. It yields the protein CASSYGDISSGNTIYF.

This sequence joins TRBV7-3 and TRBJ1-5; D ambiguous. The length of the CDR3 is 15 residues. The germline V and J ends were trimmed by 5 bases and 5 bases, with 16 bases remaining between them. Germline CDR1 SGHTA, CDR2 FQGTGA. The CDR3: CASSLHRNSDQPQHF. As DNA, the CDR3 is TGTGCCAGCAGCCTACACCGCAACAGTGATCAGCCCCAGCATTTT.

This chain uses TRBV5-1 with TRBJ2-7; a possible D gene is TRBD2 (5 bases). V shed 2 bases and J shed 7 bases, with 13 bases lying between them. This CDR3 region has 13 residues. CDR1 is SGHRS, CDR2 YFSETQ, per germline. The CDR3 coding sequence is TGCGCCAGCAGCTTAACCCAAACGGGAGAGCAGTACTTC. Its translation: CASSLTQTGEQYF.

The rearrangement links TRBV6-5 to TRBJ1-2; a possible D gene is TRBD1 (6 bases). Germline V gene sequence: CDR1 MNHEY, CDR2 SVGAGI. Trimming cost V 6 bases and J 5 bases, with 19 bases left between them. The CDR3 is 15 residues long. The CDR3 is CASRRQVSQGYGYTF. For the CDR3, the DNA is TGTGCCAGCAGAAGACAGGTCTCGCAGGGGTATGGCTACACCTTC.

The V call is TRBV5-1, the J call TRBJ1-4; the D gene is possibly TRBD1 (6 bases). V was shortened by 0 bases and J by 3 bases, with 18 bases between the two germline ends. The CDR3 covers 18 residues. CDR1 is SGHRS, CDR2 YFSETQ, per germline. This CDR3 is CASSLGTASLVSNEKLFF. DNA of the CDR3: TGCGCCAGCAGCTTGGGGACAGCGAGCTTAGTTTCTAATGAAAAACTGTTTTTT.

This chain links TRBV6-1 with TRBJ2-3; tentative D call: TRBD1 (7 bases). The germline V and J ends were trimmed by 8 bases and 5 bases, with 20 bases remaining between them. CDR3 size: 15 residues. CDR1 and CDR2 from the germline V gene are MNHNS and SASEGT. The CDR3 spells CASLRGELGGDTQYF. As DNA, the CDR3 is TGTGCCAGCCTCAGGGGGGAGCTAGGAGGAGATACGCAGTATTTT.

The V and J genes are TRBV7-9 and TRBJ1-6; no clear D. The germline gives CDR1 SEHNR, CDR2 FQNEAQ (reference sequence). This CDR3 region has 14 residues. V gave up 1 base and J gave up 6 bases, with 7 bases separating them. The CDR3 DNA is TGTGCCAGCAGCTTAGTCCCGAGTAATTCACCCCTCCACTTT. Protein: CASSLVPSNSPLHF.

The chain has TRBV5-6 and TRBJ2-6; 9 bases fit TRBD1. After removal of 4 bases from V and 0 bases from J, the junction contained 11 bases not matched to a gene. Germline lookup yields CDR1 SGHDT and CDR2 YYEEEE. The CDR3 is 19 residues long. CDR3 sequence reads: CASSRRTGAPLSGANVLTF. CDR3 nucleotides: TGTGCCAGCAGCCGGAGGACAGGGGCTCCCCTCTCTGGGGCCAACGTCCTGACTTTC.

CDR3: CASSLGNGYTF. Here the CDR3 DNA reads TGTGCCAGCAGTTTAGGGAATGGCTACACCTTC. V and J are TRBV6-5 and TRBJ1-2, with unresolved D. V gave up 4 bases and J gave up 6 bases, with 6 bases separating them. The CDR3 is 11 residues long. Germline loops: CDR1 MNHEY, CDR2 SVGAGI.

This chain links TRBV11-3 with TRBJ2-3, with TRBD1 matching over 7 bases. CDR3 length: 13 residues. J lost 2 bases, V lost 5 bases, and 1 base had no gene match. Germline V gene sequence: CDR1 SGHNT, CDR2 YENEEA. The DNA for the CDR3 is TGTGCCAGCAGCGGGACAGTCACAGATACGCAGTATTTT. This encodes CASSGTVTDTQYF.

This rearrangement joins TRBV7-9 to TRBJ2-3; 9 bases fit TRBD2. CDR1 is SEHNR, CDR2 FQNEAQ, per germline (reference sequence). The ends lost 3 bases at V and 6 bases at J; junction bases unmatched: 7. There are 15 residues in the CDR3. The CDR3 region has the DNA TGTGCCAGCAGCTTCTTGGCTAGCGGGGAGGATACGCAGTATTTT. This translates into CASSFLASGEDTQYF.

This chain links TRBV12-5 with TRBJ2-7; D gene uncertain. V lost 1 base to trimming and J lost 4 bases, with 2 bases between them. CDR3 length: 11 amino acids. Per the germline V gene, CDR1 is LGHNT and CDR2 is FRNRAP. The CDR3 DNA reads TGTGCTAGTGGTTTGGGGTACGAGCAGTACTTC. It specifies CASGLGYEQYF.

V gene TRBV12-5 combines with J gene TRBJ2-3; perhaps TRBD2 as D (5 bases). The CDR3 is 13 amino acids. Germline CDR1 and CDR2: LGHNT and FRNRAP. V lost 6 bases, J lost 5 bases, and 12 bases lay in between. The CDR3 bases are TGTGCTAGTGGAACTCTAGCACAAGATACGCAGTATTTT. Protein sequence: CASGTLAQDTQYF.

The chain uses TRBV30 and TRBJ1-5, with 8 nucleotides matching TRBD1. The junction had 12 bases not matched to a gene; V was cut back by 0 bases and J by 5 bases. Germline assignment: CDR1 GTSNPN and CDR2 SVGIG (reference sequence). The CDR3 runs to 17 residues. The CDR3 protein is CAWSVHSGGDSYQPQHF. The CDR3 nucleotides read TGTGCCTGGAGTGTACACTCAGGGGGCGACTCGTATCAGCCCCAGCATTTT.

The rearrangement joins TRBV10-1 to TRBJ2-3; TRBD2 agrees at 14 bases. Losses at the gene ends were 2 bases for V and 4 bases for J; bases not matched to a gene: 11. CDR3 length: 19 amino acids. Germline CDR1 WNHNN, CDR2 SYGVQD (reference sequence). In DNA form, the CDR3 reads TGCGCCAGCAGTGAGCCTTCGGCCGGGACTAGCGGGAGTTCAGATACGCAGTATTTT. Its translation is CASSEPSAGTSGSSDTQYF.

This clone has just a few counts. The chain links TRBV7-9 to TRBJ2-1, with TRBD2 matching 8 bases. The CDR3 length is 15 residues. Germline-derived CDR1 and CDR2 are SEHNR and FQNEAQ (reference sequence). V lost 5 bases to trimming and J lost 1 base; unmatched junction nucleotides: 4. CDR3 sequence reads: CASSPASGSYNEQFF. The CDR3 DNA sequence: TGTGCCAGCAGCCCAGCTAGCGGGTCCTACAATGAGCAGTTCTTC.

This clone was recorded only once. The chain employs TRBV11-1 and TRBJ1-1, with D unresolved. The germline V gene encodes CDR1 SGHAT and CDR2 FQDESV (reference sequence). The CDR3 runs 16 residues. Trimming pared 2 bases from V and 0 bases from J, leaving 13 bases between. CDR3 coding DNA: TGTGCCAGCAGCTTAAGCTCGGGCGAAGTGAACACTGAAGCTTTCTTT. Residues: CASSLSSGEVNTEAFF. Drawing the rest from reference TRBV11-1 and TRBJ1-1, the complete variable domain is EAEVAQSPRYKITEKSQAVAFWCDPISGHATLYWYRQILGQGPELLVQFQDESVVDDSQLPKDRFSAERLKGVDSTLKIQPAELGDSAMYLCASSLSSGEVNTEAFFGQGTRLTVV.

J is TRBJ2-7 and V is TRBV21-1; the table's TRBD1 call for D was not verified on the DNA. TRBV21-1 has pseudogene status. The CDR3 has 14 residues. The DNA of the CDR3 is TGTGCCAGCAGGGGGGACAGGGACCCCTACGAGCAGTACTTC. This sequence encodes CASRGDRDPYEQYF.

The CDR3, as DNA: TGTGCCAGCTCACCCACGTCCTACAATGAGCAGTTCTTC. Protein product: CASSPTSYNEQFF. The chain couples TRBV18 to TRBJ2-1; unclear D gene. Trimming pared 3 bases from V and 1 base from J, leaving 4 bases between. This CDR3 region has 13 residues. Germline-derived CDR1 and CDR2 are KGHSH and LQKENI.

CDR3 amino acids: CARSLEEAKNIQYF. The CDR3 nucleotides read TGTGCCAGAAGCTTGGAAGAAGCCAAAAACATTCAGTACTTC. The V and J genes are TRBV4-2 and TRBJ2-4; D call uncertain. Germline V gene sequence: CDR1 LGHNA, CDR2 YNFKEQ. V was trimmed by 9 bases and J by 0 bases, leaving 12 bases between them. This CDR3 has 14 residues.

The chain has TRBV7-2 and TRBJ2-3; D might be TRBD1 or TRBD2, each matching 6 bases. Deletions cut 5 bases from V and 0 bases from J, with 12 bases between. Germline V gene data show CDR1 as SGHTA and CDR2 as FQGNSA. The CDR3 length is 15 residues. Written as DNA, the CDR3 is TGTGCCAGCAGCAGTAGGAGGGGGAGCACAGATACGCAGTATTTT. Translated: CASSSRRGSTDTQYF.

This clone was recorded only once. V is TRBV2 and J is TRBJ2-2; D is unresolved. Per the germline V gene, CDR1 is SNHLY and CDR2 is FYNNEI. CDR3 length equals 13 residues. The V and J ends lost 6 bases and 5 bases respectively, with 10 bases between them. The CDR3 loop reads CASRRNPTGELFF. Written as DNA, the CDR3 is TGTGCCAGCAGGAGGAATCCGACCGGGGAGCTGTTTTTT.